The subject of this entry is one T cell receptor (beta chain). This record belongs to a study of shared clonotypes between healthy human individuals. An even split of each subset's genomic DNA across several immunoSEQ plates was performed. Here immunoSEQ multiplex PCR was the method, and the copy in TCRdb shows in-frame clones only, minus some. The top ten hold approximately 10% of the sample, which has approximately 350,000 clones, around 74% seen once. The CDR3 extends over 20 amino acids. The germline V gene encodes CDR1 SGHRS and CDR2 YFSETQ. Losses at the gene ends were 0 bases for V and 4 bases for J; bases not matched to a gene: 13.

This rearrangement joins TRBV5-1 to TRBJ2-6; 10 nucleotides agree with TRBD2. Sample: memory CD4+ T cells sorted from blood. The subset here: CD45RA-negative fraction. The sequence was obtained from a man aged 25 to 45 in good health. The CDR3 protein is CASSLVSPLAGVIGANVLTF. The CDR3 coding sequence is TGCGCCAGCAGCTTGGTAAGCCCCCTAGCGGGAGTAATCGGGGCCAACGTCCTGACTTTC.